The clone carrying this T cell receptor (beta chain) has more than one count but fewer than ten. Each CDR3 protein gets one entry after TCRdb re-called the 5' RACE reads with MiXCR. The sample lists roughly 1,500,000 distinct CDR3 sequences; around 33% were seen once. The sample originates from a study of identical twins. All of the donors were Caucasians in good health. This receptor was taken from a newborn girl in good health. Sequenced sample: cord blood.

The CDR3 region is CASNVRVRYEQYF. DNA for the CDR3: TGTGCCAGCAATGTCAGGGTGCGGTACGAGCAGTACTTC. This chain connects TRBV2 to TRBJ2-7, with D possibly being TRBD1 (5 bases). The ends were cut back, 7 bases at V and 4 bases at J, with 14 bases in the middle. The CDR3 runs to 13 residues. Germline V CDR1 and CDR2: SNHLY, FYNNEI.